Listed below are T cell receptor beta chains from one sample, sequenced in a study of blood T cell repertoires in COVID-19. Generated by immunoSEQ multiplex PCR, the TCRdb table keeps only in-frame clones and is missing some. Of more than 300,000 clones listed, less than 90% are singletons. Sequenced sample: PBMCs or T cells enriched from blood (not recorded which). The receptors come from a woman in her fifties or sixties who had recovered from COVID-19. CDR3s include the opening cysteine and the closing phenylalanine or tryptophan. Fields, in order: clone size, D gene, J gene, V gene, CDR3 protein, CDR3 DNA. The D gene is left open where the match is weak. Not all rows give a size; the values are once, few, many and, for expanded clones, a class.

clone size: .
D gene: .
J gene: TRBJ1-1
V gene: TRBV6-1
CDR3 protein: CASSEVRGIAEAFF
CDR3 DNA: TGTGCCAGCAGTGAAGTTCGGGGAATTGCTGAAGCTTTCTTT

clone size: .
D gene: TRBD2
J gene: TRBJ2-1
V gene: TRBV5-1
CDR3 protein: CASSQGLAGSNEQFF
CDR3 DNA: TGCGCCAGCAGCCAGGGACTAGCGGGAAGCAATGAGCAGTTCTTC

clone size: few
D gene: TRBD1
J gene: TRBJ1-2
V gene: TRBV7-2
CDR3 protein: CASSLEGTGGYGYTF
CDR3 DNA: TGTGCCAGCAGCTTAGAGGGGACAGGGGGCTATGGCTACACCTTC

clone size: once
D gene: TRBD1
J gene: TRBJ1-1
V gene: TRBV28
CDR3 protein: CASRGGMNTEAFF
CDR3 DNA: TGTGCCAGCAGAGGGGGCATGAACACTGAAGCTTTCTTT

clone size: .
D gene: .
J gene: TRBJ1-2
V gene: TRBV7-8
CDR3 protein: CASSLVDRGGGPDTF
CDR3 DNA: TGTGCCAGCAGCTTAGTTGATCGTGGGGGGGGCCCCGACACCTTC

clone size: .
D gene: .
J gene: TRBJ2-7
V gene: TRBV6-5
CDR3 protein: CASEQGPGAYEQYF
CDR3 DNA: TGTGCCAGCGAACAGGGGCCGGGGGCCTACGAGCAGTACTTC

clone size: .
D gene: .
J gene: TRBJ1-2
V gene: TRBV5-6
CDR3 protein: CASSWGQTDYGYTF
CDR3 DNA: TGTGCCAGCAGCTGGGGCCAGACGGACTATGGCTACACCTTC

clone size: .
D gene: .
J gene: TRBJ1-4
V gene: TRBV12-2
CDR3 protein: CARVRSIHEKLFF
CDR3 DNA: TGTGCAAGGGTAAGGAGCATTCATGAAAAACTGTTTTTT

clone size: .
D gene: .
J gene: TRBJ2-1
V gene: TRBV30
CDR3 protein: CAWSLGSPSVNEQFF
CDR3 DNA: TGTGCCTGGAGCCTCGGGAGCCCCTCCGTGAATGAGCAGTTCTTC

clone size: .
D gene: .
J gene: TRBJ2-1
V gene: TRBV7-2
CDR3 protein: CASRGAGTDRQFF
CDR3 DNA: TGTGCCAGCAGGGGGGCGGGCACAGACAGGCAGTTCTTC

clone size: .
D gene: .
J gene: TRBJ2-7
V gene: TRBV5-6
CDR3 protein: CASSPGSAEQYF
CDR3 DNA: TGTGCCAGCAGCCCGGGGAGTGCTGAGCAGTACTTC

clone size: once
D gene: .
J gene: TRBJ2-5
V gene: TRBV30
CDR3 protein: CAWSPRETQYF
CDR3 DNA: TGTGCCTGGAGCCCCCGGGAGACCCAGTACTTC

clone size: .
D gene: TRBD2
J gene: TRBJ2-2
V gene: TRBV11-3
CDR3 protein: CASSTRSLAEVAGTGELFF
CDR3 DNA: TGTGCCAGCAGCACCCGTTCACTAGCGGAAGTCGCGGGGACCGGGGAGCTGTTTTTT

clone size: .
D gene: .
J gene: TRBJ2-5
V gene: TRBV7-6
CDR3 protein: CASSLAATLQETQYF
CDR3 DNA: TGTGCCAGCAGCTTAGCGGCCACATTGCAAGAGACCCAGTACTTC

clone size: .
D gene: TRBD2
J gene: TRBJ2-1
V gene: TRBV7-2
CDR3 protein: CASSSAGGAWNEQFF
CDR3 DNA: TGTGCCAGCAGCTCAGCGGGAGGGGCTTGGAATGAGCAGTTCTTC

clone size: .
D gene: .
J gene: TRBJ2-1
V gene: TRBV4-3
CDR3 protein: CASSQDRGGSLNEQFF
CDR3 DNA: TGCGCCAGCAGCCAAGATAGGGGGGGATCGTTGAATGAGCAGTTCTTC

clone size: .
D gene: TRBD2
J gene: TRBJ2-3
V gene: TRBV11-2
CDR3 protein: CASSSRLAGVTDTQYF
CDR3 DNA: TGTGCCAGCAGCTCCAGACTAGCGGGAGTAACAGATACGCAGTATTTT

clone size: .
D gene: TRBD2
J gene: TRBJ2-1
V gene: TRBV18
CDR3 protein: CASSPLVSFVGGSYNEQFF
CDR3 DNA: TGTGCCAGCTCACCACTTGTTTCGTTTGTGGGAGGGTCCTACAATGAGCAGTTCTTC

clone size: .
D gene: .
J gene: TRBJ2-1
V gene: TRBV19
CDR3 protein: CASSPVPGEWARRGHEQFF
CDR3 DNA: TGTGCCAGTAGCCCGGTTCCGGGAGAATGGGCAAGGCGGGGTCATGAGCAGTTCTTC

clone size: .
D gene: TRBD1
J gene: TRBJ1-2
V gene: TRBV7-6
CDR3 protein: CASSLGQGGNGYTF
CDR3 DNA: TGTGCCAGCAGCTTAGGACAGGGGGGAAATGGCTACACCTTC

clone size: once
D gene: TRBD2
J gene: TRBJ2-2
V gene: TRBV5-4
CDR3 protein: CASRRGGDTGELFF
CDR3 DNA: TGTGCCAGCAGGCGGGGGGGAGACACCGGGGAGCTGTTTTTT

clone size: once
D gene: .
J gene: TRBJ1-2
V gene: TRBV7-2
CDR3 protein: CASSLASGEPYGYTF
CDR3 DNA: TGTGCCAGCAGCTTAGCGTCGGGGGAGCCCTATGGCTACACCTTC